These T cell receptor beta chains were read from a single sample in a study of control samples from healthy donors and cancer patients. Sequencing was performed with immunoSEQ multiplex PCR; in TCRdb, only in-frame clones are kept and a portion is missing. This sample has over 150,000 clones, with around 94% found just once. The specimen was PBMCs. The receptors shown here come from a man between 60 and 75 years old with colorectal cancer. CDR3s include the opening cysteine and the closing phenylalanine or tryptophan. A D gene is named only where the DNA matches it firmly. Clone sizes are given selectively: once, few, many, or a class where the clone is expanded.

j_call	v_call	clone_size	d_call	cdr3_aa	cdr3_nt
TRBJ1-4	TRBV6-5	NA	NA	CASKDGSGEKLFF	TGTGCCAGCAAAGACGGGTCCGGGGAAAAACTGTTTTTT
TRBJ1-1	TRBV7-9	NA	NA	CASSWVGTLNTEAFF	TGTGCCAGCAGCTGGGTCGGGACACTAAACACTGAAGCTTTCTTT
TRBJ2-5	TRBV5-1	NA	TRBD2	CASSLGTSGGQETQYF	TGCGCCAGCAGCTTGGGTACTAGCGGGGGGCAAGAGACCCAGTACTTC
TRBJ1-2	TRBV7-2	NA	NA	CASSLDAGLNYGYTF	TGTGCCAGCAGCTTAGATGCGGGGCTAAACTATGGCTACACCTTC
TRBJ2-7	TRBV5-1	NA	TRBD2	CASSLDGTRAEQYF	TGCGCCAGCAGCTTGGACGGGACTAGAGCCGAGCAGTACTTC
TRBJ2-7	TRBV5-4	NA	NA	CASSLGREIDEQYF	TGTGCCAGCAGCTTGGGCAGGGAAATCGACGAGCAGTACTTC
TRBJ1-2	TRBV6-6	NA	NA	CASSPSGGERGYTF	TGTGCCAGCAGTCCGAGTGGGGGGGAAAGGGGCTACACCTTC
TRBJ1-2	TRBV5-1	NA	NA	CASSLDNSKAGYTF	TGCGCCAGCAGCTTGGACAATTCGAAAGCTGGCTACACCTTC
TRBJ1-2	TRBV12-3/TRBV12-4	NA	NA	CASSPTLWGYTF	TGTGCCAGCAGTCCCACCCTCTGGGGCTACACCTTC
TRBJ1-5	TRBV27	NA	NA	CASRPLGSNQPQHF	TGTGCCAGCAGACCACTGGGCAGCAATCAGCCCCAGCATTTT
TRBJ2-1	TRBV11-2	few	NA	CASSLGGDNEQFF	TGTGCCAGCAGCTTAGGGGGCGACAATGAGCAGTTCTTC
TRBJ1-2	TRBV28	NA	NA	CASSVMAAYGYTF	TGTGCCAGCAGTGTCATGGCAGCCTATGGCTACACCTTC
TRBJ1-1	TRBV19	NA	TRBD1	CASSFRTGVKTEAFF	TGTGCCAGTAGTTTCAGGACAGGGGTGAAGACTGAAGCTTTCTTT
TRBJ1-1	TRBV5-1	NA	TRBD1	CASSPGQGGAGTEAFF	TGCGCCAGCAGCCCCGGACAGGGAGGGGCCGGCACTGAAGCTTTCTTT
TRBJ1-1	TRBV6-1	NA	TRBD1	CASSEWGGTGVAFF	TGTGCCAGCAGTGAATGGGGGGGGACAGGGGTAGCTTTCTTT
TRBJ1-1	TRBV18	NA	TRBD1	CASSRSGQGTTGMNTEAFF	TGTGCCAGCTCACGTTCGGGACAGGGAACCACAGGTATGAACACTGAAGCTTTCTTT
TRBJ1-4	TRBV7-2	NA	TRBD1	CASSLAGGTNEKLFF	TGTGCCAGCAGCTTAGCAGGGGGCACTAATGAAAAACTGTTTTTT
TRBJ1-2	TRBV19	once	NA	CASRRISSDSLYGYTF	TGTGCCAGTAGGAGAATAAGTTCGGACAGCCTTTATGGCTACACCTTC
TRBJ2-7	TRBV4-1	NA	TRBD1	CASSRTLTGDRGHEQYF	TGCGCCAGCAGCCGTACCCTGACAGGGGACAGGGGCCACGAGCAGTACTTC
TRBJ2-7	TRBV9	NA	TRBD1	CASSPRQGFYEQYF	TGTGCCAGCAGCCCGCGACAGGGTTTCTACGAGCAGTACTTC
TRBJ1-1	TRBV28	NA	NA	CASSLQFLSTGGNTEAFF	TGTGCCAGCAGTTTACAGTTTCTGTCCACCGGCGGAAACACTGAAGCTTTCTTT
TRBJ1-1	TRBV14	NA	NA	CASSQDSRGTEAFF	TGTGCCAGCAGCCAAGACTCAAGGGGAACTGAAGCTTTCTTT
TRBJ1-1	TRBV6-2/TRBV6-3	NA	NA	CASSYGRGNTEAFF	TGTGCCAGCAGTTACGGGAGAGGGAACACTGAAGCTTTCTTT
TRBJ1-2	TRBV12-3/TRBV12-4	NA	TRBD1	CASRTGVGGYTF	TGTGCCAGCAGAACAGGGGTCGGTGGCTACACCTTC
TRBJ2-3	TRBV2	NA	TRBD2	CASRRRTSGGLTDTQYF	TGTGCCAGCAGGAGGAGGACTAGCGGGGGGCTCACAGATACGCAGTATTTT
TRBJ2-5	TRBV7-9	NA	NA	CASSYQGGRETQYF	TGTGCCAGCAGCTACCAGGGGGGCAGAGAGACCCAGTACTTC
TRBJ2-5	TRBV10-2	NA	NA	CASKTQYQETQYF	TGCGCCAGCAAAACACAATATCAAGAGACCCAGTACTTC
TRBJ1-2	TRBV7-2	NA	NA	CASSHRALDYGYTF	TGTGCCAGCAGCCATCGGGCCTTAGACTATGGCTACACCTTC
TRBJ2-3	TRBV20-1	NA	NA	CSASETRGLTDTQYF	TGCAGTGCTAGTGAAACCAGGGGACTCACAGATACGCAGTATTTT
TRBJ2-3	TRBV11-2	NA	NA	CASSLDPGGTDTQYF	TGTGCCAGCAGCTTAGATCCCGGGGGCACAGATACGCAGTATTTT
TRBJ1-2	TRBV19	NA	NA	CASSIDPGYGYTF	TGTGCCAGTAGTATAGATCCAGGGTATGGCTACACCTTC
TRBJ2-7	TRBV18	once	TRBD1	CASSPSWDRGNEQYF	TGTGCCAGCTCACCTTCCTGGGACAGGGGGAACGAGCAGTACTTC
TRBJ1-2	TRBV18	NA	NA	CASSPPVRDDYGYTF	TGTGCCAGCTCACCACCGGTCAGGGACGACTATGGCTACACCTTC
TRBJ2-1	TRBV29-1	NA	NA	CSVEPYNEQFF	TGCAGCGTTGAACCTTACAATGAGCAGTTCTTC
TRBJ2-3	TRBV5-4	NA	TRBD2	CASSLAGATDTQYF	TGTGCCAGCAGCTTAGCGGGGGCCACAGATACGCAGTATTTT
TRBJ2-7	TRBV19	once	NA	CASSKQGFYEQYF	TGTGCCAGTAGTAAACAGGGCTTCTACGAGCAGTACTTC
TRBJ1-2	TRBV6-6	NA	NA	CAGSDRNYGYTF	TGTGCCGGCAGCGATCGTAACTATGGCTACACCTTC
TRBJ1-2	TRBV6-1	few	TRBD1	CASSEDREDYGYTF	TGTGCCAGCAGTGAGGACAGGGAGGACTATGGCTACACCTTC
TRBJ2-3	TRBV27	NA	NA	CASSLQGGSTDTQYF	TGTGCCAGCAGTTTACAGGGGGGTTCCACAGATACGCAGTATTTT
TRBJ1-6	TRBV5-5	NA	NA	CASSLGLYNSPLHF	TGTGCCAGCAGTCTGGGATTATATAATTCACCCCTCCACTTT
TRBJ2-5	TRBV5-6	NA	NA	CASSLARETQYF	TGTGCCAGCAGCTTGGCCAGGGAGACCCAGTACTTC
TRBJ2-7	TRBV6-1	NA	TRBD1	CASSDRGWGLGYF	TGTGCCAGCAGTGACAGGGGGTGGGGTTTAGGATACTTC
TRBJ1-2	TRBV7-8	NA	NA	CASSPDTQSYTF	TGTGCCAGCAGCCCTGATACCCAGAGCTACACCTTC
TRBJ2-1	TRBV19	NA	TRBD1	CASSIARGTGSYEQFF	TGTGCCAGTAGTATCGCACGGGGGACAGGGAGTTATGAGCAGTTCTTC
TRBJ1-3	TRBV21-1	NA	NA	CASSNQLSSGNTIYF	TGTGCCAGCAGCAACCAACTCAGCTCTGGAAACACCATATATTTT
TRBJ1-6	TRBV6-5	NA	NA	CASRTKVDSPLHF	TGTGCCAGCAGGACAAAGGTGGATTCACCCCTCCACTTT
TRBJ1-6	TRBV6-1	NA	TRBD1	CASSEQGVSSYNSPLHF	TGTGCCAGCAGCGAACAGGGGGTAAGCTCCTATAATTCACCCCTCCACTTT
TRBJ2-2	TRBV7-7	NA	TRBD1	CASSPRTGANTGELFF	TGTGCCAGCAGCCCCCGGACAGGGGCGAACACCGGGGAGCTGTTTTTT
TRBJ1-2	TRBV2	NA	NA	CASSEEGWEATHGYTF	TGTGCCAGCAGTGAAGAGGGTTGGGAGGCTACCCATGGCTACACCTTC
TRBJ2-1	TRBV6-1	NA	NA	CASSERTRGNEQFF	TGTGCCAGCAGTGAGCGGACCCGGGGCAATGAGCAGTTCTTC
TRBJ2-1	TRBV7-2	NA	TRBD2	CASSIKTSGGPNSYNEQFF	TGTGCCAGCAGCATCAAGACTAGCGGGGGGCCTAATTCCTACAATGAGCAGTTCTTC